This TCR beta chain was sequenced during a study of blood T cell repertoires in COVID-19. About the research overall: Both acute and convalescent COVID-19 samples were obtained from the United States, Italy and Spain. From T cells, B-cell-depleted T cells, or PBMCs came the material, which was cDNA or gDNA.

Methods used by the authors: Estimation of nucleated cell counts was performed using reference gene primer amplification. The assay was immunoSEQ multiplex PCR, and TCRdb's table has in-frame clones only and misses some. V, J and clone size are taken as reported in that table, and D and trimming were inferred from the DNA itself. The sample yields some 180,000 clones, approximately 90% seen once. The junction had 19 bases not matched to a gene; V was cut back by 5 bases and J by 6 bases. Germline-derived CDR1 and CDR2 are MDHEN and SYDVKM. The CDR3 is 17 residues long. The gene calls are TRBV28 and TRBJ2-7; 7 bases map to TRBD1. Material: peripheral blood. This receptor was obtained from a man aged 35 to 55 with active or convalescent COVID-19. CDR3 in amino acids: CASSVPPDRTALGEQYF. In nucleotides, the CDR3 is TGTGCCAGCAGTGTACCACCGGACAGGACTGCCCTGGGCGAGCAGTACTTC.